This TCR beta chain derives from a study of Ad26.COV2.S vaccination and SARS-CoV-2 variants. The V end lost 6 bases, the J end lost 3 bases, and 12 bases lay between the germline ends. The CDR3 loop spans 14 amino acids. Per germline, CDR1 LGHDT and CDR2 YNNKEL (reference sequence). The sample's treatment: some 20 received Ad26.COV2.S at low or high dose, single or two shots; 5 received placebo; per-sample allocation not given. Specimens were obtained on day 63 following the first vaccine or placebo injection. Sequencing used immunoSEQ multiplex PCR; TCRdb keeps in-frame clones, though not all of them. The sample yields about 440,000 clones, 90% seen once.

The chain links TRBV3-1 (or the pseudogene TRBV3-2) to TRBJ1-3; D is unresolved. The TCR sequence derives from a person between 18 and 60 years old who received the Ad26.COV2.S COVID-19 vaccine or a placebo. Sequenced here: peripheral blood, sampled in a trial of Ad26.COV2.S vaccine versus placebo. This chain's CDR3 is CASSPASYGNTIYF. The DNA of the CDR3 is TGTGCCAGCAGTCCTGCGAGCTATGGAAACACCATATATTTT.